The sequence of this TCR beta chain was determined in a study of beta chain features in type 1 diabetes (dated by TCRdb to 2017 to 2018). Regarding the complete study: Mean age, gender distribution, total cell number and subset yield were not different between patients and healthy donors. A total of 107,917,701 sorted cells were examined across all samples, and the number of cells per subset was strongly correlated with RNA yield. The study compared the TCRB repertoires of sorted circulating CD4+ T cell subsets in recently diagnosed type 1 diabetes patients with those in matched healthy donors. Regulatory and stem cell-like memory subsets were isolated from only 8 patients and about 8 healthy donors, whereas naive and central memory subsets came from all 28 donors. The investigation overall reported the following: Naive, central memory and regulatory TCRB repertoires appeared more similar among patients than among healthy donors. Fewer insertions and more nucleotide deletions at VDJ recombination sites were observed in patients with type 1 diabetes, implying thymic rearrangement abnormalities. Shorter templates might have been favored by PCR, but patient and control samples were amplified and corrected together, so both groups would have been affected equally by any skew. Because cDNA was sequenced instead of genomic DNA, highly expressing activated cells could be over-represented, though the groups showed no difference in activation or CD3 levels. In all four CD4+ subsets, TCRB CDR3 length was moderately but significantly shorter in type 1 diabetes patients. Because small numbers of individuals were included in the HLA sub-analyses, any influence of HLA type on TCRB rearrangement was left unresolved.

The High Capacity cDNA Reverse Transcription Kit was used to reverse transcribe all of the isolated RNA, meaning that expressed TCRB transcripts were what got sequenced. Deep immunoSEQ sequencing was performed on naive, central memory and regulatory T cell samples, with an average of approximately 3.9 million total reads per sample. Sorted cells were lysed in RLT buffer, and RNA was extracted using DNase-treated RNeasy Micro or Mini kits according to cell number. Each cell subset was processed on its own to prevent cross-contamination, while patient and healthy donor samples were processed together. Using the immunoSEQ multiplex PCR, TCRB sequences were amplified from cDNA into 87-bp fragments spanning the CDR3 region. The amplicons were sequenced using the Illumina HiSeq platform. On the study's bioinformatics: Synthetic template baselines were used to correct PCR bias computationally, reads within Hamming distance 2 were collapsed, and singletons that could not be merged were discarded. Reads were aligned against IMGT so that V, D and J genes, CDR3 length and insertions or deletions at six rearrangement sites could be assigned. Within each subset, clonotype counts were normalized to sorted cell number, after which true diversity and Gini coefficients were computed with the tcR R package. Repertoire sharing was quantified using the overlap coefficient calculated on TCRB nucleotide sequences. Out-of-frame TCRB sequences from naive cells were analyzed to stand in for the pre-selection repertoire. The table was pulled from immuneACCESS by TCRdb, which kept in-frame rearrangements only. Such tables lose some clones; where checked, under half of the loss comes from unresolved V genes, and the rest has no known cause. Clonal size and the V and J genes are those of that table, whereas D and trimming came from the DNA. The sample table shows about 260,000 clones, and more than 65% are seen once. The ten top clones hold 0.053% of the sample.

Each donor gave one peripheral blood draw, averaging roughly 100 mL, which was collected into heparinised tubes. A BD FACSAria II and a panel including CD45RO, CCR7, CD25, CD127, CD95 and CD27 were used to sort naive, central memory, regulatory and stem cell-like memory CD4+ T cells. All sorted populations exceeded 95% purity. PBMCs were isolated right away by Lymphoprep density gradient centrifugation and were stained directly, without culture. Samples were stained and sorted in pairs, with one healthy donor and one patient per experiment, so that batch effects were minimized. Points on this clone: The specificity of this receptor is unknown. No quality values exist for individual bases; no much larger clone is one base distant.

Including cysteine and phenylalanine, the CDR3 has 15 amino acids. Only the CDR3 DNA stays, 45 bases, in frame from base 1. The germline V gene provides CDR1 SGHTA and CDR2 FQGNSA. From V the trimming removes 2 bases and from J it removes 1 base, while the gene matches leave 3 bases of the junction unaccounted for. The TCR sequence derives from a man aged 30-40 years in good health. Recombination connected TRBV7-2 to TRBJ2-5, with TRBD1 matching 8 junction bases. What was sequenced was naive CD4+ T cells from blood. The cell subset or site label on this specimen signifies: true naive CD4+ T cells. CDR3 region: CASSLIGQGQETQYF. The DNA sequence follows: TGTGCCAGCAGCTTAATCGGACAGGGCCAAGAGACCCAGTACTTC.